These 27 T cell receptor beta chains came from one sample sequenced in a study of long-term antiretroviral therapy in people with HIV. A v3.0 immunoSEQ assay was performed at survey level. TCRdb keeps only in-frame clones here, not all; method: immunoSEQ multiplex PCR. There are about 22,000 clones in the sample; about 86% occur only once, and 4% to 5% lies in the top ten. The sequencing here drew on unsorted PBMCs, taken 1.3 years after starting antiretroviral therapy. The origin of the receptors is a man in his sixties with HIV.

The V call is TRBV5-4, the J call TRBJ1-1; 8 bases line up with TRBD1. Germline CDR1 SGHNT, CDR2 YYREEE (reference sequence). With V trimmed by 0 bases and J by 0 bases, 4 bases remained unmatched. The CDR3 contains 16 residues. The CDR3 loop is CASSLGTGSMNTEAFF. In DNA form, the CDR3 reads TGTGCCAGCAGCTTGGGGACAGGGAGCATGAACACTGAAGCTTTCTTT. The full variable domain, in which reference TRBV5-4 and TRBJ1-1 provide the parts outside the CDR3, is ETGVTQSPTHLIKTRGQQVTLRCSSQSGHNTVSWYQQALGQGPQFIFQYYREEENGRGNFPPRFSGLQFPNYSSELNVNALELDDSALYLCASSLGTGSMNTEAFFGQGTRLTVV.

CDR3 region: CASSLDPGRKDDSYNSPLHF. The CDR3 DNA reads TGTGCCAGCAGCTTAGACCCCGGCCGGAAGGATGATTCCTATAATTCACCCCTCCACTTT. The gene calls are TRBV11-3 and TRBJ1-6; D is undetermined. Germline values: CDR1 SGHNT, CDR2 YENEEA. The CDR3 totals 20 residues. Trimming left V 0 bases short and J 1 base short, with 19 bases between.

This chain uses TRBV19 with TRBJ1-1; maybe TRBD1 (5 bases). CDR1 LNHDA and CDR2 SQIVND come from the germline V gene (reference sequence). V lost 2 bases and J 6 bases, leaving 10 bases between the germline ends. The CDR3 runs to 13 residues. CDR3 sequence reads: CASSIRLGAEAFF. CDR3 in DNA: TGTGCCAGTAGTATACGTTTAGGGGCTGAAGCTTTCTTT.

This chain uses TRBV29-1 with TRBJ1-1; D unclear. Trimming stripped 3 bases from V and 5 bases from J, with 10 bases between. CDR3 length equals 12 residues. The germline V gene encodes CDR1 SQVTM and CDR2 ANQGSEA. CDR3 DNA sequence: TGCAGCGTTGACGTCGTGGGGACTGAAGCTTTCTTT. Translating gives CSVDVVGTEAFF. The complete variable domain, with remaining parts taken from reference TRBV29-1 and TRBJ1-1, reads SAVISQKPSRDICQRGTSLTIQCQVDSQVTMMFWYRQQPGQSLTLIATANQGSEATYESGFVIDKFPISRPNLTFSTLTVSNMSPEDSSIYLCSVDVVGTEAFFGQGTRLTVV.

The chain is built from TRBV19 and TRBJ2-7; the match to TRBD1 covers 9 bases. Per germline, CDR1 LNHDA and CDR2 SQIVND (reference sequence). The V and J ends lost 6 bases and 0 bases, in that order; junction bases with no gene match: 6. The CDR3 covers 15 residues. The CDR3 sequence is CASSRDRVSSYEQYF. CDR3 DNA sequence: TGTGCCAGTAGCCGGGACAGGGTGAGCTCCTACGAGCAGTACTTC.

This chain links TRBV10-1 with TRBJ2-3; TRBD1 matches 7 bases. The CDR3 runs 14 residues. With V trimmed by 8 bases and J by 0 bases, 5 bases remained unmatched. Germline CDR1 is WNHNN and CDR2 is SYGVQD (reference sequence). CDR3 nucleotides: TGCGCCAGCTCAGACAGGGTGAGCACAGATACGCAGTATTTT. This gives the protein CASSDRVSTDTQYF.

CDR3 sequence reads: CASSPGLAGVDTQYF. CDR3 bases: TGTGCCAGCAGCCCCGGACTAGCGGGGGTTGATACGCAGTATTTT. The chain is built from TRBV7-2 and TRBJ2-3; 13 bases fit TRBD2. The CDR3 runs to 15 residues. From germline, CDR1 is SGHTA and CDR2 FQGNSA. The ends lost 5 bases at V and 6 bases at J; junction bases unmatched: 5.

The chain couples TRBV2 to TRBJ2-3; D unresolved. Germline values: CDR1 SNHLY, CDR2 FYNNEI. Trimming took off 3 bases at V and 0 bases at J, with 13 bases between the two ends. The CDR3 sequence is 16 residues long. The CDR3 sequence is CASSDPARTSTDTQYF. The CDR3 nucleotides are TGTGCCAGCAGTGACCCCGCGAGGACCAGCACAGATACGCAGTATTTT.

This clone was recorded once. The chain couples TRBV2 to TRBJ2-3; D ambiguous. CDR1 is SNHLY and CDR2 is FYNNEI in the germline V gene. Trimming removed 6 bases from V and 7 bases from J, with 8 bases in between. The CDR3 runs to 11 residues. The CDR3 nucleotides read TGTGCCAGCAGGGTAGATTATACGCAGTATTTT. Amino acid sequence: CASRVDYTQYF.

The chain is built from TRBV5-4 and TRBJ2-7; D uncertain. Trimming took off 5 bases at V and 6 bases at J, with 15 bases between the two ends. Per the germline V gene, CDR1 is SGHNT and CDR2 is YYREEE (reference sequence). This CDR3 contains 13 residues. The CDR3 DNA reads TGTGCCAGCAGATCCCCCTCGGGTGGCGAGCAGTACTTC. Protein product: CASRSPSGGEQYF.

The CDR3 region is CASRDNQPQHF. Here the CDR3 DNA reads TGTGCCAGCAGGGACAATCAGCCCCAGCATTTT. This chain joins TRBV6-6 and TRBJ1-5, with D hard to call. CDR3 length: 11 amino acids. V shed 6 bases and J shed 3 bases, with 3 bases lying between them. Per germline, CDR1 MNHNY and CDR2 SVGAGI (reference sequence).

This chain connects TRBV5-5 to TRBJ2-3; 7 bases agree with TRBD2. This CDR3 is 18 amino acids long. The V and J ends lost 4 bases and 5 bases, in that order; junction bases with no gene match: 19. Germline CDR1 and CDR2: SGHKS and YYEKEE (reference sequence). CDR3 sequence reads: CASSSRVRGRAALDTQYF. CDR3 in DNA: TGTGCCAGCAGCAGTAGGGTCCGGGGGAGGGCCGCCCTAGATACGCAGTATTTT.

V and J are TRBV10-2 and TRBJ2-3; weak D call: TRBD2 (5 bases). CDR3 length: 12 residues. Germline CDR1 is WSHSY and CDR2 is SAAADI. Trimming cost V 2 bases and J 9 bases, with 9 bases left between them. CDR3 nucleotides: TGCGCCAGCAGTGAGGTACTAGGAACGCAGTATTTT. This encodes CASSEVLGTQYF.

V usage is TRBV18 and J usage is TRBJ2-5; no reliable D call. V lost 0 bases and J 2 bases, leaving 7 bases between the germline ends. CDR3 length equals 14 residues. Germline CDR1 and CDR2: KGHSH and LQKENI. CDR3 sequence (DNA): TGTGCCAGCTCACCACCGGTGGTACAAGAGACCCAGTACTTC. This encodes CASSPPVVQETQYF.

This clone was recorded only once. The chain couples TRBV5-1 to TRBJ2-5; 12 bases are a match to TRBD2. Germline V gives CDR1 SGHRS, CDR2 YFSETQ. Trimming took 0 bases from V and 4 from J; bases not matched to a gene: 7. The CDR3 is 17 amino acids. The CDR3 nucleotides are TGCGCCAGCAGCTTGGGACTAGCGGGAGTTTCGGCAGAGACCCAGTACTTC. Protein sequence: CASSLGLAGVSAETQYF. Drawing the rest from reference TRBV5-1 and TRBJ2-5, the complete variable domain is KAGVTQTPRYLIKTRGQQVTLSCSPISGHRSVSWYQQTPGQGLQFLFEYFSETQRNKGNFPGRFSGRQFSNSRSEMNVSTLELGDSALYLCASSLGLAGVSAETQYFGPGTRLLVL.

This clone was counted only a few times. This chain links TRBV2 with TRBJ2-7; D is undetermined. V lost 6 bases, J lost 2 bases, and 8 bases lay in between. Germline CDR1 is SNHLY and CDR2 is FYNNEI. CDR3 length equals 12 residues. For the CDR3, the DNA is TGTGCCAGCAGGGACGGACCCTACGAGCAGTACTTC. Amino acid sequence: CASRDGPYEQYF.

The chain is built from TRBV30 and TRBJ2-7, with TRBD1 matching over 10 bases. The CDR3 loop spans 16 amino acids. The V and J ends lost 2 bases and 2 bases, in that order; junction bases with no gene match: 9. Germline assignment: CDR1 GTSNPN and CDR2 SVGIG (reference sequence). The CDR3: CAWSWGPGTGAYEQYF. CDR3 in DNA: TGTGCCTGGAGTTGGGGACCCGGGACAGGGGCCTACGAGCAGTACTTC.

The genes are TRBV5-4 and TRBJ2-2; D is perhaps TRBD1 (6 bases). V was shortened by 3 bases and J by 3 bases, with 27 bases between the two germline ends. This CDR3 comprises 20 residues. CDR1 is SGHNT, CDR2 YYREEE, per germline (reference sequence). The CDR3: CASSSRLTGTKPFYTGELFF. The CDR3, as DNA: TGTGCCAGCAGCTCTCGCCTAACCGGGACAAAGCCTTTTTACACCGGGGAGCTGTTTTTT.

This rearrangement joins TRBV7-9 to TRBJ2-5; D not resolved. The length of the CDR3 is 13 residues. V lost 7 bases and J lost 2, with 11 bases in between. The V gene's germline CDR1 is SEHNR and CDR2 FQNEAQ (reference sequence). CDR3: CASIRLIQETQYF. The CDR3, as DNA: TGTGCCAGCATTAGACTCATACAAGAGACCCAGTACTTC.

V usage is TRBV5-1 and J usage is TRBJ2-4; unclear D gene. Germline lookup yields CDR1 SGHRS and CDR2 YFSETQ. Trimming took off 4 bases at V and 0 bases at J, with 5 bases between the two ends. CDR3 size: 13 residues. The CDR3 here is CASSIEAKNIQYF. DNA for the CDR3: TGCGCCAGCAGCATAGAAGCCAAAAACATTCAGTACTTC.

This chain uses TRBV2 with TRBJ2-3, with TRBD2 matching over 7 bases. J lost 3 bases, V lost 6 bases, and 12 bases had no gene match. CDR1 and CDR2 from the germline V gene are SNHLY and FYNNEI. The CDR3 spans 16 residues. CDR3 coding DNA: TGTGCCAGCAGCCCCCGGGGCGGGAGAAATACAGATACGCAGTATTTT. This encodes CASSPRGGRNTDTQYF.

The V gene is TRBV29-1, the J gene TRBJ1-4; the D gene is possibly TRBD1 (5 bases). CDR1 and CDR2 from the germline V gene are SQVTM and ANQGSEA. The CDR3 contains 15 residues. The V end was cut by 1 base, the J end by 10 bases, with 19 bases between. The CDR3 spells CSVEVGGAPSTKLFF. CDR3 sequence (DNA): TGCAGCGTTGAAGTCGGCGGGGCCCCATCTACAAAACTGTTTTTT.

The V and J genes are TRBV9 and TRBJ2-5; unclear D gene. With 0 bases removed from V and 5 bases from J, the gap between germline ends came to 17 bases. Germline V gives CDR1 SGDLS, CDR2 YYNGEE. The CDR3 consists of 16 residues. The DNA of the CDR3 is TGTGCCAGCAGCGTAGTGGGCTATCGGGCCCCCGAGACCCAGTACTTC. As protein: CASSVVGYRAPETQYF.

This chain links TRBV5-4 with TRBJ2-5, with 8 positions matching TRBD2. With 3 bases clipped from V and 5 bases from J, the junction kept 9 bases outside the gene matches. This CDR3 is built from 15 residues. Germline V gene data show CDR1 as SGHNT and CDR2 as YYREEE (reference sequence). CDR3 region: CASSYRAGEFETQYF. In nucleotides, the CDR3 is TGTGCCAGCAGCTACCGAGCGGGAGAGTTTGAGACCCAGTACTTC. Combining the CDR3 with reference TRBV5-4 and TRBJ2-5 gives the whole variable domain ETGVTQSPTHLIKTRGQQVTLRCSSQSGHNTVSWYQQALGQGPQFIFQYYREEENGRGNFPPRFSGLQFPNYSSELNVNALELDDSALYLCASSYRAGEFETQYFGPGTRLLVL.

The chain uses TRBV15 and TRBJ2-3, with 7 bases that match TRBD1. Germline V CDR1 and CDR2: LNHNV, YYDKDF (reference sequence). The CDR3 extends over 15 amino acids. With V trimmed by 5 bases and J by 1 base, 6 bases remained unmatched. CDR3 sequence (DNA): TGTGCCACCAGCGGAGGCACAGGGGGCACAGATACGCAGTATTTT. Encoded protein: CATSGGTGGTDTQYF. Supplemented by reference TRBV15 and TRBJ2-3, the full variable domain reads DAMVIQNPRYQVTQFGKPVTLSCSQTLNHNVMYWYQQKSSQAPKLLFHYYDKDFNNEADTPDNFQSRRPNTSFCFLDIRSPGLGDTAMYLCATSGGTGGTDTQYFGPGTRLTVL.

The V call is TRBV6-5, the J call TRBJ2-3; D uncertain. Trimming shortened V by 0 bases and J by 0 bases, and 10 bases separated the two germline ends. Germline lookup yields CDR1 MNHEY and CDR2 SVGAGI. The CDR3 extends over 16 amino acids. The CDR3 here is CASSYSVESSTDTQYF. DNA for the CDR3: TGTGCCAGCAGTTACTCGGTGGAATCTAGCACAGATACGCAGTATTTT.

The chain carries TRBV5-1 and TRBJ2-3; maybe TRBD2 (5 bases). Trimming cost V 0 bases and J 1 base, with 9 bases left between them. The CDR3 covers 15 residues. Per germline, CDR1 SGHRS and CDR2 YFSETQ. The CDR3 DNA reads as TGCGCCAGCAGCTTGGGGACTGTGGGCACAGATACGCAGTATTTT. Translated, it gives CASSLGTVGTDTQYF.